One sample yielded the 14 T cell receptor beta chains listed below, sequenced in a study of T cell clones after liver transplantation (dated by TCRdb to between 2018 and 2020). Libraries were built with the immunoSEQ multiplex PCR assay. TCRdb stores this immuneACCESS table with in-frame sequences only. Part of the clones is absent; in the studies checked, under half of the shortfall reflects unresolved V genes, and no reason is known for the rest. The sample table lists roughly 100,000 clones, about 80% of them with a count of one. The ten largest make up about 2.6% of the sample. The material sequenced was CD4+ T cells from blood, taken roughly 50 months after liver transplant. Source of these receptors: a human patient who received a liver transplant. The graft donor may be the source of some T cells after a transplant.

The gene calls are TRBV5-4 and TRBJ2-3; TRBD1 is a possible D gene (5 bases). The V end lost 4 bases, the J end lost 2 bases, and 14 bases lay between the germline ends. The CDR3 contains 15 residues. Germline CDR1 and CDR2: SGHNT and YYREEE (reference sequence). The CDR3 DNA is TGTGCCAGCAGCCCACGGAGACAGTTCACAGATACGCAGTATTTT. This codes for CASSPRRQFTDTQYF.

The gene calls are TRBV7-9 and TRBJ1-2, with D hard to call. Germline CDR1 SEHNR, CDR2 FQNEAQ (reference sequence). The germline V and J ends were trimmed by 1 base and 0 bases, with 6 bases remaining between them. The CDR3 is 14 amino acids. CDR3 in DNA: TGTGCCAGCAGCTTAGAAACTTCTAACTATGGCTACACCTTC. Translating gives CASSLETSNYGYTF.

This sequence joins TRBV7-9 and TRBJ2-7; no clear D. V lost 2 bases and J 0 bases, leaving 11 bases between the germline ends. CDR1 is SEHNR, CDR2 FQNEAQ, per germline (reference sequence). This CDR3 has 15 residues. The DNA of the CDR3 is TGTGCCAGCAGCTTAACAGCAGCCAGCTCCTACGAGCAGTACTTC. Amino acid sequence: CASSLTAASSYEQYF.

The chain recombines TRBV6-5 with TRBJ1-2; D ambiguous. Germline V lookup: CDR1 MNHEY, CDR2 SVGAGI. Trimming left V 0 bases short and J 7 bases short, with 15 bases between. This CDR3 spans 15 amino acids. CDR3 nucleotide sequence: TGTGCCAGCAGTTACTCGAGGCCTGGGGAACGTGGCTACACCTTC. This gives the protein CASSYSRPGERGYTF.

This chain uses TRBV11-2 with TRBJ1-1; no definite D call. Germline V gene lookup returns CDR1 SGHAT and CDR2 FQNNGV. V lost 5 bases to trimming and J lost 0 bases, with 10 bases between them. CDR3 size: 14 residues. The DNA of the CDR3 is TGTGCCAGCAGCCGCGGGAATGTGAACACTGAAGCTTTCTTT. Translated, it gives CASSRGNVNTEAFF. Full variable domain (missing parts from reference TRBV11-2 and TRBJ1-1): EAGVAQSPRYKIIEKRQSVAFWCNPISGHATLYWYQQILGQGPKLLIQFQNNGVVDDSQLPKDRFSAERLKGVDSTLKIQPAKLEDSAVYLCASSRGNVNTEAFFGQGTRLTVV.

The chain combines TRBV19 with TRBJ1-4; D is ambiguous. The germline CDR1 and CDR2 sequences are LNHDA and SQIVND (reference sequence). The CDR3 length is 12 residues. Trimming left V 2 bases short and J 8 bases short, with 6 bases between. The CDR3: CASSILEEKLFF. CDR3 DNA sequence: TGTGCCAGTAGTATATTGGAAGAAAAACTGTTTTTT.

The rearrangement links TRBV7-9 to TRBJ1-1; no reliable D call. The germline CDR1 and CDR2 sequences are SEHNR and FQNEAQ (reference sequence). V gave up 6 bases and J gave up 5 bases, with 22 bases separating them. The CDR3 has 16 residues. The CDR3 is CASSLPPPGPGTEAFF. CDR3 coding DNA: TGTGCCAGCAGTTTACCCCCTCCGGGCCCTGGGACTGAAGCTTTCTTT.

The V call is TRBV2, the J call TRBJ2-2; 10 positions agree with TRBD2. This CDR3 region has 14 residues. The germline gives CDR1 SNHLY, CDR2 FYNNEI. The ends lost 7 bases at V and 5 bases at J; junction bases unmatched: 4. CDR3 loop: CASKAGGPTGELFF. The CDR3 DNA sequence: TGTGCCAGCAAAGCGGGAGGGCCAACCGGGGAGCTGTTTTTT.

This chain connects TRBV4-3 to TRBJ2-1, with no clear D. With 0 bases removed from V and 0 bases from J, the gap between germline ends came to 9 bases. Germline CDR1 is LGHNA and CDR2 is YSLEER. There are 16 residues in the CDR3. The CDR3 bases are TGCGCCAGCAGCCAAGATTGGGGTAGCTCCTACAATGAGCAGTTCTTC. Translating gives CASSQDWGSSYNEQFF.

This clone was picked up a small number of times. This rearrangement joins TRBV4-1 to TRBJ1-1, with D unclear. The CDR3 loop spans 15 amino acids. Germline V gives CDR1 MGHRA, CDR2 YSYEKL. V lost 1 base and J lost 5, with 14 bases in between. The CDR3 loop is CASSQARTDVTEAFF. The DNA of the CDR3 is TGCGCCAGCAGCCAAGCCAGGACGGACGTGACTGAAGCTTTCTTT.

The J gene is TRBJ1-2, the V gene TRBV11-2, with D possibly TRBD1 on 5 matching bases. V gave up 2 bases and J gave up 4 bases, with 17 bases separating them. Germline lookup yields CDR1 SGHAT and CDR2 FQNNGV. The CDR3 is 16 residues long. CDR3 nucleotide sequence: TGTGCCAGCAGCTTAATTGGTGGGGCGCAAGGCTATGGCTACACCTTC. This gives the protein CASSLIGGAQGYGYTF.

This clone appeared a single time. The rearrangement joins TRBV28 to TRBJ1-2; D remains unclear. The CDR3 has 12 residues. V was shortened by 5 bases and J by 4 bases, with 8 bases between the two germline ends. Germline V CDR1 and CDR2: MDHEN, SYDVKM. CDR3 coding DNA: TGTGCCAGCAGTCCCCCGGGCTATGGCTACACCTTC. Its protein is CASSPPGYGYTF.

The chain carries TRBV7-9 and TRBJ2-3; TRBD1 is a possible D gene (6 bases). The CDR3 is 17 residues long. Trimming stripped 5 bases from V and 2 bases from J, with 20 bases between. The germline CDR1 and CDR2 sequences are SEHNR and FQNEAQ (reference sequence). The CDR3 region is CASSPSEQTGHTDTQYF. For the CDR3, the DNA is TGTGCCAGCAGCCCCTCCGAGCAGACAGGACACACAGATACGCAGTATTTT.

CDR3 protein: CASIGRRGWTGELFF. The CDR3 coding sequence is TGTGCCAGTATTGGGCGGCGGGGGTGGACCGGGGAGCTGTTTTTT. The J gene is TRBJ2-2, the V gene TRBV19; TRBD2 aligns across 7 bases. This CDR3 region has 15 residues. J lost 5 bases, V lost 7 bases, and 10 bases had no gene match. Germline CDR1 LNHDA, CDR2 SQIVND (reference sequence).